A single sample gave rise to the 29 T cell receptor beta chains below, sequenced in a study of T-cell reconstitution after alpha-beta-depleted transplantation in children. The library targeted TCRbeta and was prepared with unique molecular identifiers. MiXCR, applied by TCRdb to the PCR reads, yields one record per CDR3 protein. The sample gives some 290,000 distinct CDR3 sequences, more than 20% of which show up once; approximately 11% is in the top ten. The sequencing here drew on PBMCs, mostly from graft donor cells, taken 180 days after TCRalphabeta/CD19-depleted stem cell transplant. The receptors were gathered from a male patient under 18 who had a stem cell transplant for acute lymphoblastic leukemia, so the T cells may come from the graft donor.

The genes are TRBV27 and TRBJ2-7; D is ambiguous. This CDR3 comprises 13 residues. Per germline, CDR1 MNHEY and CDR2 SMNVEV (reference sequence). Trimming took 3 bases from V and 0 from J, leaving 6 bases between them. The CDR3 DNA sequence: TGTGCCAGCAGTTTGTACCGCTCCTACGAGCAGTACTTC. Its translation is CASSLYRSYEQYF.

CDR3 region: CASSQDIAGAEFF. The CDR3, as DNA: TGTGCCAGCAGCCAAGATATAGCGGGAGCGGAGTTCTTC. The chain is built from TRBV4-2 and TRBJ2-1; TRBD2 aligns across 9 bases. The CDR3 extends over 13 amino acids. The germline gives CDR1 LGHNA, CDR2 YNFKEQ. With V trimmed by 0 bases and J by 14 bases, 5 bases remained unmatched.

In its sample, this clonotype was seen a few times. This chain links TRBV4-1 with TRBJ1-1; D possibly corresponds to TRBD1 (6 bases). This CDR3 has 15 residues. V was trimmed by 1 base and J by 4 bases, leaving 13 bases between them. CDR1 and CDR2 from the germline V gene are MGHRA and YSYEKL. The CDR3 sequence is CASSQGGGQSTEAFF. The CDR3 DNA follows: TGCGCCAGCAGCCAAGGTGGGGGGCAGAGCACTGAAGCTTTCTTT.

The chain has TRBV20-1 and TRBJ1-4; D is uncertain. The V gene lost 3 bases and the J gene lost 0 bases, with 8 bases spanning the gap. Germline V CDR1 and CDR2: DFQATT, SNEGSKA (reference sequence). There are 14 residues in the CDR3. CDR3 residues: CSARKGSTNEKLFF. The CDR3 region has the DNA TGCAGTGCTAGGAAGGGTTCAACTAATGAAAAACTGTTTTTT.

This clonotype turned up a few times. The V call is TRBV6-1, the J call TRBJ1-2, with 9 bases lining up with TRBD1. Per germline, CDR1 MNHNS and CDR2 SASEGT. The CDR3 length is 15 residues. J was trimmed by 4 bases and V by 6 bases; bases with no gene match: 9. Here the CDR3 reads CASRTPPTGGYGYTF. In nucleotides, the CDR3 is TGTGCCAGCAGAACCCCCCCGACAGGGGGCTATGGCTACACCTTC.

The rearrangement joins TRBV20-1 to TRBJ1-2; 10 bases are a match to TRBD1. This CDR3 contains 13 residues. Per germline, CDR1 DFQATT and CDR2 SNEGSKA (reference sequence). V shed 4 bases, J shed 4 bases, and the junction held 3 bases outside the gene matches. The CDR3 nucleotides read TGCAGTGCTAAGGGACAGGGGCCCTATGGCTACACCTTC. Translating it yields CSAKGQGPYGYTF.

The rearrangement uses TRBV7-8 and TRBJ1-5; 9 bases are a match to TRBD1. J lost 8 bases, V lost 7 bases, and 12 bases had no gene match. The CDR3 spans 15 residues. The germline V gene has CDR1 SGHVS and CDR2 FQNEAQ. CDR3 coding DNA: TGTGCCAGCACCCCGGGACAGGGATGGGAAAAGCCCCAGCATTTT. It yields the protein CASTPGQGWEKPQHF.

There are a few counts of this clonotype. The chain recombines TRBV5-1 with TRBJ2-7; possible D gene TRBD1, 6 bases. The CDR3 runs 14 residues. Germline loops: CDR1 SGHRS, CDR2 YFSETQ. Trimming took off 0 bases at V and 5 bases at J, with 12 bases between the two ends. This CDR3 is CASSLVSGAHEQYF. The CDR3 DNA is TGCGCCAGCAGCTTGGTTTCAGGGGCCCACGAGCAGTACTTC. The full variable domain, rest sourced from reference TRBV5-1 and TRBJ2-7, is KAGVTQTPRYLIKTRGQQVTLSCSPISGHRSVSWYQQTPGQGLQFLFEYFSETQRNKGNFPGRFSGRQFSNSRSEMNVSTLELGDSALYLCASSLVSGAHEQYFGPGTRLTVT.

This clonotype was picked up many times. This chain joins TRBV5-1 and TRBJ2-3; perhaps TRBD1 as D (6 bases). V was pared by 1 base and J by 2 bases, with 8 bases between. The CDR3 has 14 residues. Germline values: CDR1 SGHRS, CDR2 YFSETQ. DNA for the CDR3: TGCGCCAGCAGCTTGACAGGGACCACAGATACGCAGTATTTT. Its protein is CASSLTGTTDTQYF.

In its sample, this clonotype was seen many times. This chain connects TRBV5-5 to TRBJ2-1, with no clear D. The V gene's germline CDR1 is SGHKS and CDR2 YYEKEE (reference sequence). The CDR3 is made up of 15 amino acids. V was cut by 6 bases and J by 0 bases, with 13 bases left in between. The CDR3 loop reads CASIRPFSSYNEQFF. CDR3 in DNA: TGTGCCAGCATCAGACCCTTCAGCTCCTACAATGAGCAGTTCTTC.

This clonotype was detected a few times. The CDR3 spells CASSPLRTGSYEQYF. CDR3 bases: TGTGCCAGCAGTCCCCTTAGGACAGGGTCCTACGAGCAGTACTTC. The chain is built from TRBV7-2 and TRBJ2-7; 8 positions match TRBD1. Unmatched junction bases numbered 8, after V lost 6 bases and J lost 1 base. The CDR3 has 15 amino acids. Germline CDR1 reads SGHTA; CDR2 reads FQGNSA.

This sequence joins TRBV27 and TRBJ2-4; TRBD2 matches at 11 bases. This CDR3 is 15 amino acids long. The junction had 4 bases not matched to a gene; V was cut back by 5 bases and J by 4 bases. Germline lookup yields CDR1 MNHEY and CDR2 SMNVEV (reference sequence). The CDR3 coding sequence is TGTGCCAGCAGTGGGACTAGCGGCTCAAAAAACATTCAGTACTTC. Translating it yields CASSGTSGSKNIQYF.

This clonotype was found a few times. The chain has TRBV24-1 and TRBJ1-5; 9 bases line up with TRBD1. The germline gives CDR1 KGHDR, CDR2 SFDVKD. There are 17 residues in the CDR3. The V and J ends lost 4 bases and 0 bases, in that order; junction bases with no gene match: 6. In DNA, the CDR3 is TGTGCCACCAGTGAACTTGGACAGGGGTTTAGCAATCAGCCCCAGCATTTT. It yields the protein CATSELGQGFSNQPQHF.

The chain carries TRBV4-1 and TRBJ1-2, with D possibly matching TRBD1 (5 bases). Per the germline V gene, CDR1 is MGHRA and CDR2 is YSYEKL. The CDR3 loop spans 13 amino acids. The V and J ends lost 2 bases and 8 bases respectively, with 12 bases between them. CDR3 bases: TGCGCCAGCAGCCAAACCTCTAGGGGAGGCTACACCTTC. It is translated as CASSQTSRGGYTF.

This clonotype was counted only a few times. This chain uses TRBV14 with TRBJ2-1; D possibly corresponds to TRBD2 (6 bases). CDR3 length: 15 residues. The germline V gene encodes CDR1 SGHDN and CDR2 FVKESK. V lost 3 bases, J lost 4 bases, and 13 bases lay in between. The DNA of the CDR3 is TGTGCCAGCAGCCAGATAGGGACTTTATACAATGAGCAGTTCTTC. It codes for CASSQIGTLYNEQFF.

This clonotype was recorded a few times. The chain combines TRBV24-1 with TRBJ1-2, with 9 nucleotides matching TRBD1. The CDR3 is 15 amino acids. Trimming removed 5 bases from V and 4 bases from J; junction bases left unmatched: 7. The V gene's germline CDR1 is KGHDR and CDR2 SFDVKD. Here the CDR3 DNA reads TGTGCCACCAGTGGGACGACAGGGGGAAGCTATGGCTACACCTTC. This codes for CATSGTTGGSYGYTF.

This clonotype was counted a few times. The V gene is TRBV20-1, the J gene TRBJ1-5; D might be TRBD1 (6 bases). CDR3 size: 14 residues. V gave up 0 bases and J gave up 6 bases, with 12 bases separating them. The germline gives CDR1 DFQATT, CDR2 SNEGSKA (reference sequence). CDR3 in DNA: TGCAGTGCTAGAGATTTGGAGGGGGGTCAGCCCCAGCATTTT. It translates to CSARDLEGGQPQHF.

The table lists this clonotype with many counts. This chain uses TRBV29-1 with TRBJ2-5; no reliable D call. The CDR3 contains 13 residues. Trimming shortened V by 5 bases and J by 5 bases, and 15 bases separated the two germline ends. Germline assignment: CDR1 SQVTM and CDR2 ANQGSEA. CDR3 bases: TGCAGCGTTCGTCGGCCCCGACGGGAGACCCAGTACTTC. This sequence encodes CSVRRPRRETQYF.

This clonotype was picked up a small number of times. This chain joins TRBV7-3 and TRBJ2-6, with 8 bases aligning to TRBD1. Trimming at V came to 5 bases and at J to 0 bases, leaving 6 bases not matched to a gene. The CDR3 contains 17 residues. Germline CDR1 reads SGHTA; CDR2 reads FQGTGA. As DNA, the CDR3 is TGTGCCAGCAGCCCCGGGACAGGTCGCTCTGGGGCCAACGTCCTGACTTTC. It encodes CASSPGTGRSGANVLTF.

This clonotype was picked up a small number of times. V is TRBV5-4 and J is TRBJ2-2, with D unresolved. CDR3 length: 14 residues. Germline V gene sequence: CDR1 SGHNT, CDR2 YYREEE (reference sequence). V lost 0 bases to trimming and J lost 4 bases, with 7 bases between them. The CDR3 DNA sequence: TGTGCCAGCAGCTTGGTGACGGTCACCGGGGAGCTGTTTTTT. It translates to CASSLVTVTGELFF.

The V gene is TRBV6-5, the J gene TRBJ1-3; D uncertain. Trimming left V 2 bases short and J 4 bases short, with 21 bases between. This CDR3 has 18 residues. In germline, CDR1 is MNHEY, CDR2 SVGAGI. CDR3 nucleotide sequence: TGTGCCAGCAGTTACAAGCGTGGGTCCTACGCTCAAGGAAACACCATATATTTT. Amino acids: CASSYKRGSYAQGNTIYF.

This clonotype was detected only a few times. V usage is TRBV12-3 or TRBV12-4 and J usage is TRBJ1-2; D gene unclear. The germline V and J ends were trimmed by 3 bases and 5 bases, with 10 bases remaining between them. CDR3 size: 13 residues. For the CDR3, the DNA is TGTGCCAGCAGTTTTGGCACGATTTATGGCTACACCTTC. Translation: CASSFGTIYGYTF.

The rearrangement links TRBV20-1 to TRBJ2-3; TRBD2 matches 7 bases. With 6 bases clipped from V and 0 bases from J, the junction kept 9 bases outside the gene matches. Per the germline V gene, CDR1 is DFQATT and CDR2 is SNEGSKA (reference sequence). This CDR3 contains 15 residues. CDR3 nucleotides: TGCAGTGCAAAACCTAGCGGACCTAGCACAGATACGCAGTATTTT. It encodes CSAKPSGPSTDTQYF.

The rearrangement links TRBV14 to TRBJ2-7; D is ambiguous. There are 16 residues in the CDR3. Germline lookup yields CDR1 SGHDN and CDR2 FVKESK. V was clipped by 1 base and J by 5 bases, with 18 bases between them. In DNA, the CDR3 is TGTGCCAGCAGCCAAGCGTGGCCAGGTGCCCTGGACGAGCAGTACTTC. This encodes CASSQAWPGALDEQYF. Combining the CDR3 with reference TRBV14 and TRBJ2-7 gives the whole variable domain EAGVTQFPSHSVIEKGQTVTLRCDPISGHDNLYWYRRVMGKEIKFLLHFVKESKQDESGMPNNRFLAERTGGTYSTLKVQPAELEDSGVYFCASSQAWPGALDEQYFGPGTRLTVT.

This clonotype came up a few times. The J gene is TRBJ2-7, the V gene TRBV15; perhaps TRBD1 as D (6 bases). CDR3 length: 15 amino acids. V gave up 4 bases and J gave up 3 bases, with 16 bases separating them. Germline V lookup: CDR1 LNHNV, CDR2 YYDKDF (reference sequence). Written as DNA, the CDR3 is TGTGCCACCAGCATCTCCTCGGGACACCTCTACGAGCAGTACTTC. Protein: CATSISSGHLYEQYF.

This clonotype was seen only a few times. This chain connects TRBV10-3 to TRBJ1-1; no definite D call. CDR3 length: 12 amino acids. Germline CDR1 is ENHRY and CDR2 is SYGVKD. Trimming cost V 3 bases and J 4 bases, with 6 bases left between them. The CDR3 region is CAISEGFTEAFF. The CDR3, as DNA: TGTGCCATCAGTGAAGGGTTCACTGAAGCTTTCTTT.

This rearrangement joins TRBV4-1 to TRBJ2-1, with D perhaps TRBD2 (6 bases). Germline V lookup: CDR1 MGHRA, CDR2 YSYEKL. The CDR3 covers 15 residues. V gave up 0 bases and J gave up 8 bases, with 14 bases separating them. CDR3 in DNA: TGCGCCAGCAGCCAAGAAGTGGTAGCGGTGGATGAGCAGTTCTTC. Its protein is CASSQEVVAVDEQFF.

This chain links TRBV4-2 with TRBJ1-5; no clear D gene. Trimming removed 3 bases at V and 0 bases at J, with 12 bases between. Germline V lookup: CDR1 LGHNA, CDR2 YNFKEQ. This CDR3 comprises 16 residues. The CDR3, as DNA: TGTGCCAGCAGCCACAGAGGGTTGGATAGCAATCAGCCCCAGCATTTT. It encodes CASSHRGLDSNQPQHF.

The gene calls are TRBV4-1 and TRBJ2-3; the D gene is possibly TRBD2 (5 bases). Germline V lookup: CDR1 MGHRA, CDR2 YSYEKL. The CDR3 covers 18 residues. Deletions cut 0 bases from V and 1 base from J, with 17 bases between. The CDR3 protein is CASSQESFEGGGTDTQYF. In nucleotides, the CDR3 is TGCGCCAGCAGCCAAGAGTCCTTCGAAGGAGGAGGCACAGATACGCAGTATTTT.